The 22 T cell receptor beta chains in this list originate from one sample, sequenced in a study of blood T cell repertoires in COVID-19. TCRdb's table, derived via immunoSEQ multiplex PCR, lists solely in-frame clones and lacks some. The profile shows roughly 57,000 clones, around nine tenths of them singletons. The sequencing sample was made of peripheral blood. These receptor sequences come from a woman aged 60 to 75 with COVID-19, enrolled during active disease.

The CDR3: CASRAEATNTEAFF. The CDR3 DNA sequence: TGTGCCAGCAGGGCGGAGGCTACGAACACTGAAGCTTTCTTT. V is TRBV2 and J is TRBJ1-1; D is uncertain. Trimming shortened V by 6 bases and J by 1 base, and 12 bases separated the two germline ends. The CDR3 runs 14 residues. CDR1 is SNHLY, CDR2 FYNNEI, per germline.

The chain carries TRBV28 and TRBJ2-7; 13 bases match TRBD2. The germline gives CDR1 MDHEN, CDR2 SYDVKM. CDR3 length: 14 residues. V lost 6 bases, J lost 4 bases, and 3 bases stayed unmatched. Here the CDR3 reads CASRRTSGSYEQYF. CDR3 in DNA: TGTGCCAGCAGACGGACTAGCGGGAGTTACGAGCAGTACTTC.

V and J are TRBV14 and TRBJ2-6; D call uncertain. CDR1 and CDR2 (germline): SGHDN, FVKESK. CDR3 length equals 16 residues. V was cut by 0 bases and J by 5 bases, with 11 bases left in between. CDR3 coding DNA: TGTGCCAGCAGCCAAGATTTGAGGCGGCGGGCCAACGTCCTGACTTTC. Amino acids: CASSQDLRRRANVLTF. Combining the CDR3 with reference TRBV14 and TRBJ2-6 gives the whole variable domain EAGVTQFPSHSVIEKGQTVTLRCDPISGHDNLYWYRRVMGKEIKFLLHFVKESKQDESGMPNNRFLAERTGGTYSTLKVQPAELEDSGVYFCASSQDLRRRANVLTFGAGSRLTVL.

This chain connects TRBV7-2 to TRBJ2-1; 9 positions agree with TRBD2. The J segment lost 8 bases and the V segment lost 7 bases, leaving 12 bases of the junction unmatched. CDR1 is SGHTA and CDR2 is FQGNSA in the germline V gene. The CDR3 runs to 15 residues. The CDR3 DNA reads TGTGCCAGCACCGATGGGGGGACTAGCCTCTATGAGCAGTTCTTC. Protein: CASTDGGTSLYEQFF.

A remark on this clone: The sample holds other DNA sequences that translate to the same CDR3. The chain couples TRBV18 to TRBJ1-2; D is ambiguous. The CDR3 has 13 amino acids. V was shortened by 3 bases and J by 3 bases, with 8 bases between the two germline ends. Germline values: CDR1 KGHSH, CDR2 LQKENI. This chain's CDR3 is CASSPRGDYGYTF. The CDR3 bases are TGTGCCAGCTCACCCCGGGGTGACTATGGCTACACCTTC. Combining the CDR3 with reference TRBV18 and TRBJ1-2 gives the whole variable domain NAGVMQNPRHLVRRRGQEARLRCSPMKGHSHVYWYRQLPEEGLKFMVYLQKENIIDESGMPKERFSAEFPKEGPSILRIQQVVRGDSAAYFCASSPRGDYGYTFGSGTRLTVV.

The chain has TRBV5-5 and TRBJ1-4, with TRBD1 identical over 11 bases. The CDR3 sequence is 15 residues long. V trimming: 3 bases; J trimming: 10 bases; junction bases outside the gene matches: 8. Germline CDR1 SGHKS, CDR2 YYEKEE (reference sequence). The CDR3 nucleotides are TGTGCCAGCAGCTCCTTAGGACAGGGGGCAGGAAAACTGTTTTTT. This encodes CASSSLGQGAGKLFF.

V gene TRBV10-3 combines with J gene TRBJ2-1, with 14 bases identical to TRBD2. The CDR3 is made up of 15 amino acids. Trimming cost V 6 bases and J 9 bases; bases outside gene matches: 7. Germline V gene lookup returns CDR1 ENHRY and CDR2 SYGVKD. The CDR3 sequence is CAISGGLAGGGEQFF. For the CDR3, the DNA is TGTGCCATCAGCGGAGGACTAGCGGGAGGTGGTGAGCAGTTCTTC.

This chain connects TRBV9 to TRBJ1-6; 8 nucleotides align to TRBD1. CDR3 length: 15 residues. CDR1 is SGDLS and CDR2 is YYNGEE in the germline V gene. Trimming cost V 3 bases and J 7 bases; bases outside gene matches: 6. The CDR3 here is CASSGGQGLNSPLHF. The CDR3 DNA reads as TGTGCCAGCAGCGGAGGACAGGGATTAAATTCACCCCTCCACTTT.

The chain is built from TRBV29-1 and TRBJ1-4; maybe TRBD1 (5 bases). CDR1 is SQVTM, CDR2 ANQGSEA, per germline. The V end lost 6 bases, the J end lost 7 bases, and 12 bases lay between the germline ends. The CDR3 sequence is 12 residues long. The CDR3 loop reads CSVSREGEKLFF. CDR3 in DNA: TGCAGCGTCTCCAGGGAGGGTGAAAAACTGTTTTTT. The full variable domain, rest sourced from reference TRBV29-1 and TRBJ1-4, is SAVISQKPSRDICQRGTSLTIQCQVDSQVTMMFWYRQQPGQSLTLIATANQGSEATYESGFVIDKFPISRPNLTFSTLTVSNMSPEDSSIYLCSVSREGEKLFFGSGTQLSVL.

As DNA, the CDR3 is TGTGCCAGCAGCTTTAGCGGGGGGTACAATGAGCAGTTCTTC. This gives the protein CASSFSGGYNEQFF. V is TRBV7-3 and J is TRBJ2-1; 10 nucleotides align to TRBD2. The J segment lost 4 bases and the V segment lost 3 bases, leaving 0 bases of the junction unmatched. Per the germline V gene, CDR1 is SGHTA and CDR2 is FQGTGA. The CDR3 sequence is 14 residues long.

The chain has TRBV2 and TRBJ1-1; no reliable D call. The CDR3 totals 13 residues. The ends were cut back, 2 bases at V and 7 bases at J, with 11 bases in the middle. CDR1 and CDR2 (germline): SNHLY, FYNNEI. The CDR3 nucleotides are TGTGCCAGCAGTGAACGGTCGGGTAGTGAAGCTTTCTTT. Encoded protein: CASSERSGSEAFF.

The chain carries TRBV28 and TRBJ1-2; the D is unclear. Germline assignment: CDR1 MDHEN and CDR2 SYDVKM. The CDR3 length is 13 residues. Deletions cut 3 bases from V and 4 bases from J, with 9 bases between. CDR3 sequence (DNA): TGTGCCAGCAGTTTGGGAGTGGGCTATGGCTACACCTTC. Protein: CASSLGVGYGYTF.

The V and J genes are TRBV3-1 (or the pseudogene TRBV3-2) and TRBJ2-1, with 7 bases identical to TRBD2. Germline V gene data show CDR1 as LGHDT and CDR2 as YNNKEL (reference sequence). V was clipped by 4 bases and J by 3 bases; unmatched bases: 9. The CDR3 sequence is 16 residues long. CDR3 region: CASSRRASGNYNEQFF. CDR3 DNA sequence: TGTGCCAGCAGCCGACGGGCTAGCGGAAACTACAATGAGCAGTTCTTC.

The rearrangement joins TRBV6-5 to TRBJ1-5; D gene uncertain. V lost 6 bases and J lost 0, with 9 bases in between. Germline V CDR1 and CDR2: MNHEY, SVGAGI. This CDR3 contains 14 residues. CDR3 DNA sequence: TGTGCCAGCAGGTACCGGTTTAGCAATCAGCCCCAGCATTTT. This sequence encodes CASRYRFSNQPQHF.

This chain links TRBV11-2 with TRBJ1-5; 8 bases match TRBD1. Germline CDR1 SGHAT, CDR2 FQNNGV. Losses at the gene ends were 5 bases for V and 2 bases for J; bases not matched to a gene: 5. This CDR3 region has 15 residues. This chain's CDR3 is CASSSTGGGNQPQHF. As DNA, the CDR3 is TGTGCCAGCAGCAGCACAGGGGGAGGCAATCAGCCCCAGCATTTT. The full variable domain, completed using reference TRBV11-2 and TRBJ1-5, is EAGVAQSPRYKIIEKRQSVAFWCNPISGHATLYWYQQILGQGPKLLIQFQNNGVVDDSQLPKDRFSAERLKGVDSTLKIQPAKLEDSAVYLCASSSTGGGNQPQHFGDGTRLSIL.

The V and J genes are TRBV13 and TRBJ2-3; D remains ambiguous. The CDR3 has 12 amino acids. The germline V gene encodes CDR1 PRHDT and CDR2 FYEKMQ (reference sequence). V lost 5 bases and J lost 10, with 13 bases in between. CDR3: CASSVPVHAQYF. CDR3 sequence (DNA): TGTGCCAGCAGCGTCCCAGTTCATGCGCAGTATTTT.

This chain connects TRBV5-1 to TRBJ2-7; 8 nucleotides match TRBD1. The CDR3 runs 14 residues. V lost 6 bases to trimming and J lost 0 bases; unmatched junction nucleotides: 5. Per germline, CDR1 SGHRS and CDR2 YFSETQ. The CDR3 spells CASTGQGFSYEQYF. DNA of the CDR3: TGCGCCAGCACAGGACAGGGCTTCTCCTACGAGCAGTACTTC.

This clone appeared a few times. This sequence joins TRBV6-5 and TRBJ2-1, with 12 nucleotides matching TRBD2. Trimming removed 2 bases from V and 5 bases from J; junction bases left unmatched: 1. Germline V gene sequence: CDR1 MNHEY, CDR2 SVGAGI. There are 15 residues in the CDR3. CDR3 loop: CASSYGLAGNNEQFF. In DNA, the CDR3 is TGTGCCAGCAGTTACGGACTAGCGGGGAACAATGAGCAGTTCTTC.

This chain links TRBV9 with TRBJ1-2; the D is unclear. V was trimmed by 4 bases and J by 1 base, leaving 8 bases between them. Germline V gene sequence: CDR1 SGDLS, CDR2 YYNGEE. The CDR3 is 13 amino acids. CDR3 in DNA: TGTGCCAGCAGCCGGGAGGGTAACTATGGCTACACCTTC. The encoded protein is CASSREGNYGYTF.

The CDR3 loop reads CASSLGEYRGTTEAFF. In DNA, the CDR3 is TGTGCCAGCAGTTTAGGGGAATACAGGGGAACCACTGAAGCTTTCTTT. The chain joins TRBV27 to TRBJ1-1, with 7 nucleotides matching TRBD1. With V trimmed by 2 bases and J by 4 bases, 10 bases remained unmatched. The CDR3 has 16 residues. Germline CDR1 reads MNHEY; CDR2 reads SMNVEV (reference sequence).

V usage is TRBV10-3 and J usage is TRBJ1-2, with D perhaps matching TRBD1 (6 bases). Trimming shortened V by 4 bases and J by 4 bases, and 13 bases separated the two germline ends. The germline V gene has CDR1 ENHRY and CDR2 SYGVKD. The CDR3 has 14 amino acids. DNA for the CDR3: TGTGCCATCAGTGCATTTCAGGGGCTCTATGGCTACACCTTC. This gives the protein CAISAFQGLYGYTF.

CDR3 DNA: TGTGCCAGTAGTATTTTGGGGGGTGGGAACACTGAAGCTTTCTTT. It translates to CASSILGGGNTEAFF. The chain carries TRBV19 and TRBJ1-1; tentatively, D is TRBD1 (5 bases). In germline, CDR1 is LNHDA, CDR2 SQIVND (reference sequence). V was shortened by 3 bases and J by 1 base, with 12 bases between the two germline ends. There are 15 residues in the CDR3.